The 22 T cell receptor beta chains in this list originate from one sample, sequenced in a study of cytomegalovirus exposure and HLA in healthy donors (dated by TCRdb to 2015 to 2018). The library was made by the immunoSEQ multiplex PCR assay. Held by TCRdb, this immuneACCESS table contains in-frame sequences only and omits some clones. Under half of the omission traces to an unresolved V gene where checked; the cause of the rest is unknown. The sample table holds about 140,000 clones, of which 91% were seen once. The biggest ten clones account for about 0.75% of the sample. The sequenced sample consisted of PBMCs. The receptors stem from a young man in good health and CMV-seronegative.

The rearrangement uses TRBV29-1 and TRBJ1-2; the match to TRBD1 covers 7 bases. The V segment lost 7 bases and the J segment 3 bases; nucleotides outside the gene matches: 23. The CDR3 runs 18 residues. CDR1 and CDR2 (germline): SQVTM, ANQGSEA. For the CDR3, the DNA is TGCAGCGGTAGAAACCGGGACAGTTCGACAGGGAACGACTATGGCTACACCTTC. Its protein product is CSGRNRDSSTGNDYGYTF.

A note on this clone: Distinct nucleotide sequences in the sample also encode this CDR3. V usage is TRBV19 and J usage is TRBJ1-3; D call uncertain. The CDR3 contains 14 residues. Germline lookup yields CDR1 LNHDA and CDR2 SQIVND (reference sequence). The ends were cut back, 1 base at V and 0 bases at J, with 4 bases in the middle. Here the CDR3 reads CASSIGGSGNTIYF. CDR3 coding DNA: TGTGCCAGTAGTATAGGAGGCTCTGGAAACACCATATATTTT.

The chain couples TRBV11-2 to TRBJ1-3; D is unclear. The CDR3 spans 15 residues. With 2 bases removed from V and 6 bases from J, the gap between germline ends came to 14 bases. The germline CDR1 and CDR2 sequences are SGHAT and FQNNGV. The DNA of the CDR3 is TGTGCCAGCAGCTTAAATCCGGCGGGAGAAAACACCATATATTTT. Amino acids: CASSLNPAGENTIYF.

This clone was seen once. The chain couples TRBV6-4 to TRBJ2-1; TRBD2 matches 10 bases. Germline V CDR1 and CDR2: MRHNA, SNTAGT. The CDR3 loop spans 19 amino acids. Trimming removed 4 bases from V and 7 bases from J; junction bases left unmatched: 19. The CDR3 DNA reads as TGTGCCAGCAGTGCTAAGGCGCTAGCGGGGGCAGTATACGTAAATGAGCAGTTCTTC. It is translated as CASSAKALAGAVYVNEQFF.

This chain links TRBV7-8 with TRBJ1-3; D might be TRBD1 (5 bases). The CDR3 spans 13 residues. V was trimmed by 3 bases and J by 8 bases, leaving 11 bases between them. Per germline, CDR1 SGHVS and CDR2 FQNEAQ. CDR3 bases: TGTGCCAGCAGCTTTTCCAGGGTGGACACCATATATTTT. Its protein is CASSFSRVDTIYF.

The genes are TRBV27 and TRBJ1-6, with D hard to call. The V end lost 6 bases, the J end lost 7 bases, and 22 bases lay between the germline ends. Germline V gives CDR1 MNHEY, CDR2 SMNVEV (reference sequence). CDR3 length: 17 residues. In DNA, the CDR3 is TGTGCCAGCAGCCAACTGAGTGGTATAGCGGTAAATTCACCCCTCCACTTT. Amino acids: CASSQLSGIAVNSPLHF.

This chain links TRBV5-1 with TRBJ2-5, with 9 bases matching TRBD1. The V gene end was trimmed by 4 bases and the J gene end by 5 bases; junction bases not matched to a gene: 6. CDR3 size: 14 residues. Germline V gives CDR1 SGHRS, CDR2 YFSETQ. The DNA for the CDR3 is TGCGCCAGCAGCGGACGGACAGGGGATGAGACCCAGTACTTC. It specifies CASSGRTGDETQYF.

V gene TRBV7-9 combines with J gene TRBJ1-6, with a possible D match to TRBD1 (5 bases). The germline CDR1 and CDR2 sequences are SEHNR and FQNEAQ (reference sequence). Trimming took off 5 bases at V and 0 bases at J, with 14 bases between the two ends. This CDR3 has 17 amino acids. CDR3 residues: CASSLGGPSSYNSPLHF. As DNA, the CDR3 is TGTGCCAGCAGCCTCGGGGGACCGAGCTCCTATAATTCACCCCTCCACTTT.

The chain's CDR3 is CASSLSGGRKLFF. In DNA form, the CDR3 reads TGTGCCAGCAGCTTATCCGGGGGGCGAAAACTGTTTTTT. V usage is TRBV7-6 and J usage is TRBJ1-4; maybe TRBD1 (6 bases). Germline CDR1 SGHVS, CDR2 FNYEAQ. This CDR3 region has 13 residues. Deletions cut 2 bases from V and 10 bases from J, with 11 bases between.

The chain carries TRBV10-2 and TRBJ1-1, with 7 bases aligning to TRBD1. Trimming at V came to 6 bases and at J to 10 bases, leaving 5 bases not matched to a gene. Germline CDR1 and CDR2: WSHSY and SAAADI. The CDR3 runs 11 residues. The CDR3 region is CASRQQGRAFF. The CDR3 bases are TGCGCCAGCAGACAACAGGGGAGAGCTTTCTTT.

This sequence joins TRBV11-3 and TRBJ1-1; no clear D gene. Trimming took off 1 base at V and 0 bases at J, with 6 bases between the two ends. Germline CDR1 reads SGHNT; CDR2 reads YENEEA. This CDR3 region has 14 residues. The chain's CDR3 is CASSLVAVNTEAFF. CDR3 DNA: TGTGCCAGCAGCTTAGTCGCGGTGAACACTGAAGCTTTCTTT. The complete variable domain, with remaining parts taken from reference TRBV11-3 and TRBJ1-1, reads EAGVVQSPRYKIIEKKQPVAFWCNPISGHNTLYWYLQNLGQGPELLIRYENEEAVDDSQLPKDRFSAERLKGVDSTLKIQPAELGDSAVYLCASSLVAVNTEAFFGQGTRLTVV.

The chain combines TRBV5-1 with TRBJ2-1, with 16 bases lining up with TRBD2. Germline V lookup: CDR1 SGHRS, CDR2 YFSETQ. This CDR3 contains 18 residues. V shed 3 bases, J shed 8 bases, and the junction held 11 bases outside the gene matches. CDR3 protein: CASSSPGLAGGPLDEQFF. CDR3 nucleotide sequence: TGCGCCAGCAGCTCCCCGGGACTAGCGGGGGGGCCGCTCGATGAGCAGTTCTTC. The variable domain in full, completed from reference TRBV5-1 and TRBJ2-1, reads KAGVTQTPRYLIKTRGQQVTLSCSPISGHRSVSWYQQTPGQGLQFLFEYFSETQRNKGNFPGRFSGRQFSNSRSEMNVSTLELGDSALYLCASSSPGLAGGPLDEQFFGPGTRLTVL.

Here the CDR3 reads CAISEYFNGQGGAFF. The CDR3 DNA sequence: TGTGCCATCAGTGAGTATTTTAACGGACAGGGAGGAGCTTTCTTT. This chain uses TRBV10-3 with TRBJ1-1, with 8 bases identical to TRBD1. CDR3 length: 15 residues. J was trimmed by 10 bases and V by 1 base; bases with no gene match: 11. Germline CDR1 and CDR2: ENHRY and SYGVKD.

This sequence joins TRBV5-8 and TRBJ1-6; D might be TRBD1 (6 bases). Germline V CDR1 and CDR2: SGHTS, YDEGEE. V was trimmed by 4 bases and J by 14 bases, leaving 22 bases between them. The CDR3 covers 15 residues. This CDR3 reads CASSGGPGLILSLHF. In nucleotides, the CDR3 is TGTGCCAGCAGCGGGGGGCCGGGACTAATTCTGTCCCTCCACTTT. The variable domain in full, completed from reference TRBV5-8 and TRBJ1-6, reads EAGVTQSPTHLIKTRGQQATLRCSPISGHTSVYWYQQALGLGLQFLLWYDEGEERNRGNFPPRFSGRQFPNYSSELNVNALELEDSALYLCASSGGPGLILSLHFGNGTRLTVT.

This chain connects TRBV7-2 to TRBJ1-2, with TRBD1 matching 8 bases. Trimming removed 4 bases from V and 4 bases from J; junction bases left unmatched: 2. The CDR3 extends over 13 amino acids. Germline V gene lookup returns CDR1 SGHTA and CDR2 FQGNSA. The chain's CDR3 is CASSSGQGYGYTF. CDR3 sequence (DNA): TGTGCCAGCAGCTCCGGACAGGGCTATGGCTACACCTTC.

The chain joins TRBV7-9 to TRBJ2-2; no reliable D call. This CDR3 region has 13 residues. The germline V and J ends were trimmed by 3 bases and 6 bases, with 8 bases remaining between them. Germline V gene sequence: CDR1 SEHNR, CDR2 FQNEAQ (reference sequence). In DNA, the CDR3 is TGTGCCAGCAGCTTCTTTGTCTCCGGGGAGCTGTTTTTT. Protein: CASSFFVSGELFF.

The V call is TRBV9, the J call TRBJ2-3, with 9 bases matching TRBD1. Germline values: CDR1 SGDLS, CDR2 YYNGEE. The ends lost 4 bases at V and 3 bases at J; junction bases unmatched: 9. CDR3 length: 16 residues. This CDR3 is CASSLRQGELTDTQYF. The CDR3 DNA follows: TGTGCCAGCAGCCTAAGACAGGGGGAGCTGACAGATACGCAGTATTTT.

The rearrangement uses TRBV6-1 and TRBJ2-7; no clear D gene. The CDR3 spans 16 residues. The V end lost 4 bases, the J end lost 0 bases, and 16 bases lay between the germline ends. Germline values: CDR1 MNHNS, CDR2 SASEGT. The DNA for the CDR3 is TGTGCCAGCAGTGTAGGAGCGCATACTTCCTCCTACGAGCAGTACTTC. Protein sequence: CASSVGAHTSSYEQYF.

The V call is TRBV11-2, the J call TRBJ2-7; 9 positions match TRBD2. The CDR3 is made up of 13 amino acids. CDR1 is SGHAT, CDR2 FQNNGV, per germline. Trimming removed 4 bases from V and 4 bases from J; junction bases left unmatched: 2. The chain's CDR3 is CASSSGLAYEQYV. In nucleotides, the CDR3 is TGTGCCAGCAGCTCAGGACTAGCGTACGAGCAGTACGTC.

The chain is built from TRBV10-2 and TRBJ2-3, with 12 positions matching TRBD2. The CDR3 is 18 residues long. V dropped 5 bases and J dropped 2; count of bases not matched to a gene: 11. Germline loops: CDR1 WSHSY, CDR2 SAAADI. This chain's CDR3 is CASSSPLAGGKHTDTQYF. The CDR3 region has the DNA TGCGCCAGCAGTTCCCCCCTAGCGGGGGGGAAACACACAGATACGCAGTATTTT.

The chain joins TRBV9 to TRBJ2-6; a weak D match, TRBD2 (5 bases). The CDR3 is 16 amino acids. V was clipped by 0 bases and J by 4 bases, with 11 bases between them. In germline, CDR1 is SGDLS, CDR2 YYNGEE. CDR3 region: CASSVVRVDGANVLTF. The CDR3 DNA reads TGTGCCAGCAGCGTAGTGCGGGTAGACGGGGCCAACGTCCTGACTTTC.

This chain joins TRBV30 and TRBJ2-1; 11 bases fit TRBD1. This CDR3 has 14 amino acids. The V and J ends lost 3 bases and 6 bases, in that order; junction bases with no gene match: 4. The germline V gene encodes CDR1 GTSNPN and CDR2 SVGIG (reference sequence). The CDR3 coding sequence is TGTGCCTGGAGCGACGGGACAGGGGGCAATGAGCAGTTCTTC. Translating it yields CAWSDGTGGNEQFF.